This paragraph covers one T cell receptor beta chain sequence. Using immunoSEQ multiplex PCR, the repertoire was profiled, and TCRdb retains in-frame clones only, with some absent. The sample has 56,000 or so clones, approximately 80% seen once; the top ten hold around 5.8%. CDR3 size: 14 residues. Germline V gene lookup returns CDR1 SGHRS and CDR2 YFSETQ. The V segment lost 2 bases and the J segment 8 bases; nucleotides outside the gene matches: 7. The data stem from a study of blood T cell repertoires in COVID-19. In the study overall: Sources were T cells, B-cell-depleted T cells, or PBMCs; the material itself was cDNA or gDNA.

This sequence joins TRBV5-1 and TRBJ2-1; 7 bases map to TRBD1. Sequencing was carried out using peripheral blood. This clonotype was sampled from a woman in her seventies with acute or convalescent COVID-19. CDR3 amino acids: CASSLRDSIYEQFF. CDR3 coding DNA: TGCGCCAGCAGCTTACGGGACAGTATCTATGAGCAGTTCTTC. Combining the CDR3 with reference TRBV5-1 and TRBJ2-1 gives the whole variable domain KAGVTQTPRYLIKTRGQQVTLSCSPISGHRSVSWYQQTPGQGLQFLFEYFSETQRNKGNFPGRFSGRQFSNSRSEMNVSTLELGDSALYLCASSLRDSIYEQFFGPGTRLTVL.